This T cell receptor beta chain was profiled in a study of blood T cell repertoires in COVID-19. In the study overall: From the United States, Italy and Spain came samples of acute and convalescent COVID-19. T cells, B-cell-depleted T cells, or PBMCs provided the cDNA or gDNA that served as material.

Data came from immunoSEQ multiplex PCR; TCRdb stores just in-frame clones and leaves some out. The table lists about 35,000 clones, approximately 80% of them singletons. The CDR3 consists of 14 residues. The germline V gene has CDR1 MNHEY and CDR2 SVGAGI. The V end was cut by 6 bases, the J end by 2 bases, with 13 bases between. Material: peripheral blood. The clonotype originates from a man in his sixties in a cohort sampled during active COVID-19. The rearrangement joins TRBV6-5 to TRBJ1-2; D perhaps matches TRBD1 (5 bases). DNA for the CDR3: TGTGCCAGCAGCCCCGACAGCTGGAACTATGGCTACACCTTC. Translated: CASSPDSWNYGYTF.